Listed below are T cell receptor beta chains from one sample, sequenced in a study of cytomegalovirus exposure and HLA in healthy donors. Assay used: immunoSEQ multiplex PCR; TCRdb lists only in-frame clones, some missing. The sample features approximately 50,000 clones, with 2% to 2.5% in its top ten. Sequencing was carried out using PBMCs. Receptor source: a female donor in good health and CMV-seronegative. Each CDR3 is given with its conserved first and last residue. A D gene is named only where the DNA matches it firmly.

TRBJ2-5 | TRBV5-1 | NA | TGCGCCAGCAGCTCCTTCGGGGGTATCCAAGAGACCCAGTACTTC | CASSSFGGIQETQYF
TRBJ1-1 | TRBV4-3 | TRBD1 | TGCGCCAGCAGCCATGACAGGGTGAACACTGAAGCTTTCTTT | CASSHDRVNTEAFF
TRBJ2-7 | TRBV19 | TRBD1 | TGTGCCAGTAGACCGACAGGGGGCGGCGAGCAGTACTTC | CASRPTGGGEQYF
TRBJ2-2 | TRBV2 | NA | TGTGCCAGCTATAGGGGGAGAGGTTCGAACACCGGGGAGCTGTTTTTT | CASYRGRGSNTGELFF
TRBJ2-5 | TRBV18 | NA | TGTGCCAGCTCACCACCCTCGGGAGCTCAAGAGACCCAGTACTTC | CASSPPSGAQETQYF
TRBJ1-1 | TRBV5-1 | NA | TGCGCCAGCAGCTTGGAGGGGGTGGTGAACACTGAAGCTTTCTTT | CASSLEGVVNTEAFF
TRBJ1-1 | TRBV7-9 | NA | TGTGCCAGCAGCTCCCAGACAGGTATGAACACTGAAGCTTTCTTT | CASSSQTGMNTEAFF
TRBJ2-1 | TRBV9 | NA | TGTGCCAGCAGCGTAGCTTCAGGGCCCCGGCACAATGAGCAGTTCTTC | CASSVASGPRHNEQFF
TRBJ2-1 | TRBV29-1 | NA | TGCAGCCCCGGACAGCTTAGAATAGGTGAGCAGTTCTTC | CSPGQLRIGEQFF
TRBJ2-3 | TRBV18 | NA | TGTGCCAGCTCCCCCCGACTTACTGATAGCACAGATACGCAGTATTTT | CASSPRLTDSTDTQYF
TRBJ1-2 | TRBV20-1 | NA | TGCAGTGCTAGTGCGAGGGGGGGCTACACCTTC | CSASARGGYTF
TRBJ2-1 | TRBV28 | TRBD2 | TGTGCCAGCCGCCGACTAGCGGGAGGCAATGAGCAGTTCTTC | CASRRLAGGNEQFF
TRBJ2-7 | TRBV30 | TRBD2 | TGTGCCTGGAGCCATCTGGCTAGCGGCCCCTACGAGCAGTACTTC | CAWSHLASGPYEQYF
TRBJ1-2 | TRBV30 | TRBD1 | TGTGCCTGGAGTGTTGACAGGGCGCAGAGCTTC | CAWSVDRAQSF
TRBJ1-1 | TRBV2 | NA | TGTGCCAGCAGTGAAGCGCTTGACATAATCGCGACTGAAGCTTTCTTT | CASSEALDIIATEAFF
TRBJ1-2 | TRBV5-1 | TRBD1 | TGCGCCAGCAGCTTGAGTGGCCAACAGGGGGGCTACACCTTC | CASSLSGQQGGYTF
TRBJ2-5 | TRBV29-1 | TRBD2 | TGCAGCGTTGAGGGCGGGGGGGCCGGAGAGACCCAGTACTTC | CSVEGGGAGETQYF
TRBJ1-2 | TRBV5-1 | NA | TGCGCCAGCAGCGTAGCAGGGGCTACCTATCGGGATGGCTACACCTTC | CASSVAGATYRDGYTF
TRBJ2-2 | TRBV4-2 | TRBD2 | TGTGCCAGCAGCCAAGGTTCCGCGGGGGGGCGCACCGGGGAGCTGTTTTTT | CASSQGSAGGRTGELFF
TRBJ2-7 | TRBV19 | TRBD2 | TGTGCCAGTAGTATGAGGTCTAGCGGGGGAGGCGAGCAGTACTTC | CASSMRSSGGGEQYF
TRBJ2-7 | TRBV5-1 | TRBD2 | TGCGCCAGCAGCTTGGCTGGGAGCTCTAGCGGGAGGAACTACGAGCAGTCCTTC | CASSLAGSSSGRNYEQSF
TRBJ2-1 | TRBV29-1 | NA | TGCAGCGTTGGGGGGAGGTCGGGCGATGAGCAGTTCTTC | CSVGGRSGDEQFF
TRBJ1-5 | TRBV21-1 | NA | TGTGCCAGCAGCAAACTGGAGGGGAACAATCAGCCCCAGCATTTT | CASSKLEGNNQPQHF
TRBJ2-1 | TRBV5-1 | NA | TGCGCCAGCAGCTTGGGACAGTACAATGAGCAGTTCTTC | CASSLGQYNEQFF
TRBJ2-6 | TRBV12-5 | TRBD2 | TGTGCTAGCAGCGCAGCTATTCGGGGGGTCGGGGCCAACGTCCTGACTTTC | CASSAAIRGVGANVLTF
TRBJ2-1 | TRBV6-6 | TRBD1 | TGTGCCAGCAGTTACCCCCAGGGGGCTCACAATGAGCAGTTCTTC | CASSYPQGAHNEQFF
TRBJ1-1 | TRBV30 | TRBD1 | TGTGCCTCGACCCCGGGACAGAAGAACACTGAAGCTTTCTTT | CASTPGQKNTEAFF
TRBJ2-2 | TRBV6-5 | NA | TGTGCCAGCGAGACTACGAACACCGGGGAGCTGTTTTTT | CASETTNTGELFF
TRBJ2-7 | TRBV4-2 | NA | TGTGCCAGCAGCCGGCACGAGGCGAACGACCTCGCCTACGAGCAGTACTTC | CASSRHEANDLAYEQYF
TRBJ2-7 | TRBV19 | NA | TGTGCCAGTAGCCCGACACTTTCCAGGGGAAACGAGCAGTACTTC | CASSPTLSRGNEQYF
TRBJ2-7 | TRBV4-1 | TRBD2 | TGCGCCAGCAGCCAAGTTTCGAGCGGGGGTCCCTACGAGCAGTACTTC | CASSQVSSGGPYEQYF
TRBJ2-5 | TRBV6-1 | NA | TGTGCCAGCAGTTTAATGGGCGAGACCCAGTACTTC | CASSLMGETQYF
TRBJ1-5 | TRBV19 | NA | TGTGCCAGTAGGTCGGGAGGTCAGCCCCAGCATTTT | CASRSGGQPQHF
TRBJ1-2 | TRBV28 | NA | TGTGCCAGCAGTTTATCGGGCTATGGCTACACCTTC | CASSLSGYGYTF
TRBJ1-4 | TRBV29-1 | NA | TGCAGCGTTGGCGGGGGTAATGAAAAACTGTTTTTT | CSVGGGNEKLFF
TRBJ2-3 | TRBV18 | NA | TGTGCCAGCTCACCGATCGCCAGGGGCACAGATACGCAGTATTTT | CASSPIARGTDTQYF
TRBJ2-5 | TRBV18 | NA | TGTGCCAGCTCACCCCGGAACCCAGGGTTCGCGGCAAGTGGAGAGACCCAGTACTTC | CASSPRNPGFAASGETQYF
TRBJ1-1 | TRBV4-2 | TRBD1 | TGTGCCAGCAGCCAAGCGGGACAGGGGGCCTCCCAAGCTTTCTTT | CASSQAGQGASQAFF
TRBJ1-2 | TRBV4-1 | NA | TGCGCCAGCAGCCACCCCCTGTGGGGAGGAAACTATGGCTACACCTTC | CASSHPLWGGNYGYTF
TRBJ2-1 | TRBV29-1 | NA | TGCAGCGTCCGAGTGAGTTCCGTCTTCTATGAGCAGTTCTTC | CSVRVSSVFYEQFF
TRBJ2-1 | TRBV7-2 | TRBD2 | TGTGCCAGCAGCTTAGTCGGGACTAGCGGGGGGATTTACAATGAGCAGTTCTTC | CASSLVGTSGGIYNEQFF
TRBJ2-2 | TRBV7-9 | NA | TGTGCCAGCAGCAACGGACAGACATTTGGCGGGGAGCTGTTTTTT | CASSNGQTFGGELFF
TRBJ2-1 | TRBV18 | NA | TGTGCCAGCTCGGAGGCGGACAATGAGCAGTTCTTC | CASSEADNEQFF
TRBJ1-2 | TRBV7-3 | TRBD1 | TGTGCCAGCAGGATACGGGACAGCAAAATTAACTATGGCTACACCTTC | CASRIRDSKINYGYTF
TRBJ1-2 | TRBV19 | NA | TGTGCCAGTAGTGCATTGCAGGGGCAGGATGGCTACACCTTC | CASSALQGQDGYTF
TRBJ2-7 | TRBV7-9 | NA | TGTGCCAGCAGACCCGAGGGGGGGCGCTTCTACGAGCAGTACTTC | CASRPEGGRFYEQYF
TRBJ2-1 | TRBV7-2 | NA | TGTGCCAGCAGCCCTAGTACCCATGAGCAGTTCTTC | CASSPSTHEQFF
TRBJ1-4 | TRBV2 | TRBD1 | TGTGCCAGCAGTGAACGCAGGGGGAGTACTAATGAAAAACTGTTTTTT | CASSERRGSTNEKLFF
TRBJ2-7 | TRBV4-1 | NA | TGCGCCAGCAGCCAAGGCGGGGCGCAGTACTTC | CASSQGGAQYF
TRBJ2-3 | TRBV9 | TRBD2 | TGTGCCAGCAGCCTTTGGACTAGCGGGAGTCCAGATACGCAGTATTTT | CASSLWTSGSPDTQYF